The sequence of this T cell receptor beta chain was determined in a study of regulatory T cells in long-lasting Graves disease. There are a few counts of this clonotype. Combining iRepertoire HTBI primers with Arm-PCR of CDR3 regions, the authors built TCR beta libraries. Source study methods: Identification of gene segments yielded more than 60 TRBV and 13 to 15 TRBJ across samples. TCRdb reanalysed the multiplex PCR reads using MiXCR and keeps one entry per CDR3 protein. V and J calls and clone size were set by TCRdb, not the authors. Found here are about 450,000 distinct CDR3 sequences, roughly a quarter of them singletons; the top ten hold approximately 28%. CDR3 length: 15 residues. V lost 1 base and J 0 bases, leaving 7 bases between the germline ends. Germline CDR1 is SGHAT and CDR2 is FQNNGV. Time point here: persistent/refractory GD, antithyroid drugs over 5 years with positive TRAb. Scientists built the TCR library using RNA that was extracted from PBMCs. Peripheral blood, nine milliliters of it, was drawn into EDTA tubes.

The receptor comes from a female donor with Graves disease. The source was peripheral blood mononuclear cells (PBMCs), collected when the disease was refractory, from a patient treated with antithyroid drugs. The chain employs TRBV11-2 and TRBJ1-3, with D possibly being TRBD1 (5 bases). The CDR3 region is CASSLGRVSGNTIYF. The CDR3 DNA follows: TGTGCCAGCAGCTTAGGCAGGGTCTCTGGAAACACCATATATTTT.